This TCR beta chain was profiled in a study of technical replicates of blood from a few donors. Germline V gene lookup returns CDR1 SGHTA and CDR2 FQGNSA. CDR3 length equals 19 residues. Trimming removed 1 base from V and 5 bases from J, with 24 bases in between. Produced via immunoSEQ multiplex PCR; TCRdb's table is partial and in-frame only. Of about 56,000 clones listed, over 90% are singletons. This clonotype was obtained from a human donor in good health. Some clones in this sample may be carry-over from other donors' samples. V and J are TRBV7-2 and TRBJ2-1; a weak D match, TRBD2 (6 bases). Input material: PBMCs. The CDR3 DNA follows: TGTGCCAGCAGCTTAGGGAGGCTAGCAGGAGGGATCCCCCACAATGAGCAGTTCTTC. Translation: CASSLGRLAGGIPHNEQFF.